Listed below are T cell receptor beta chains from one sample, sequenced in a study of long-term antiretroviral therapy in people with HIV. Sequencing used immunoSEQ multiplex PCR; TCRdb keeps in-frame clones, though not all of them. The repertoire holds 25,000 to 35,000 clones, with 75% to 85% as singletons. Sequenced material: unsorted PBMCs, taken 0.3 years after starting antiretroviral therapy. The receptors were gathered from a man aged 35-49 years with HIV. The CDR3 runs from the conserved cysteine through the conserved F or W. D genes are given only for firm matches. Size is stated for part of the rows, as once, few or many counts, or as a class when the clone is expanded.

d_gene	v_gene	len	abundance	j_gene	CDR3nt	CDR3aa
-	TRBV13	13	-	TRBJ2-7	TGTGCCACCTCTATAGGTGGATCCTACGAGCAGTACTTC	CATSIGGSYEQYF
-	TRBV6-6	13	-	TRBJ2-3	TGTGCCAGCAGTTCTCAGGGGTCAGATACGCAGTATTTT	CASSSQGSDTQYF
-	TRBV18	13	few	TRBJ1-1	TGTGCCAGCTCACCGGCCTTGAACACTGAAGCTTTCTTT	CASSPALNTEAFF
TRBD1	TRBV5-1	15	-	TRBJ1-4	TGCGCCAGCAGATTTCAGACAGGGTGGGATGAAAAACTGTTTTTT	CASRFQTGWDEKLFF
TRBD1	TRBV30	17	-	TRBJ1-4	TGTGCCTGGAGTGTCGGGGGACAGGAATTAACTAATGAAAAACTGTTTTTT	CAWSVGGQELTNEKLFF
-	TRBV28	12	once	TRBJ2-5	TGTGCCAGCAGTTACCCACCTGGCCCACAGTACTTC	CASSYPPGPQYF
-	TRBV4-3	16	-	TRBJ2-2	TGCGCCAGCAGCCAAACTCCGGGCCTCCGGGCCGGGGAGCTGTTTTTT	CASSQTPGLRAGELFF
-	TRBV7-7	15	-	TRBJ2-7	TGTGCTAGCAGCTTAGACTGGGGGTCCTCCTACGAGCAGTACTTC	CASSLDWGSSYEQYF
-	TRBV7-8	15	-	TRBJ2-7	TGTGCCAGCAGCTTAGCCGGCAGGGTCTTCTACGAGCAGTACTTC	CASSLAGRVFYEQYF
TRBD1	TRBV6-5	13	few	TRBJ1-2	TGTGCCAGCAGTAAGGGACAGGGCTATGGCTACACCTTC	CASSKGQGYGYTF
-	TRBV29-1	14	-	TRBJ2-3	TGCAGCGCCGAGGGGGAGGGGAGCACAGATACGCAGTATTTT	CSAEGEGSTDTQYF
-	TRBV11-2	16	-	TRBJ1-2	TGTGCCAGCAGCTCATCTGGGAGGGCGCGGGTCTATGGCTACACCTTC	CASSSSGRARVYGYTF
TRBD1	TRBV5-1	16	-	TRBJ1-1	TGCGCCAGCGAACTCAGTGGGACAGGGATGATAACTGAAGCTTTCTTT	CASELSGTGMITEAFF
-	TRBV7-7	14	-	TRBJ2-6	TGTGCTAGCAGCTCCCAGCCTGGGGCCAACGTCCTGACTTTC	CASSSQPGANVLTF
-	TRBV5-6	13	-	TRBJ2-1	TGTGCCAGCAGCTTGAATGGACCCAATGAGCAGTTCTTC	CASSLNGPNEQFF
-	TRBV6-6	13	once	TRBJ2-6	TGTGCCTGTCTTTTCTCTGGGGCCAACGTCCTGACTTTC	CACLFSGANVLTF
TRBD1	TRBV28	15	-	TRBJ1-3	TGTGCCAGCAGTGAACCGGGACAGGGACTAAACACCATATATTTT	CASSEPGQGLNTIYF
TRBD2	TRBV7-6	15	few	TRBJ2-1	TGTGCCAGCAGCCGTTCTAGCGGGAGTTACAATGAGCAGTTCTTC	CASSRSSGSYNEQFF
TRBD1	TRBV30	14	-	TRBJ1-6	TGTGCCTGGAGGCAGGGGGCTCATAATTCACCCCTCCACTTT	CAWRQGAHNSPLHF
TRBD2	TRBV18	15	-	TRBJ2-7	TGTGCCAGCTCACCACAAACTAGCGGGAAAGGTGAGCAGTACTTC	CASSPQTSGKGEQYF
TRBD2	TRBV4-3	16	-	TRBJ2-7	TGCGCCAGCAGCCAAGAAGGGACTAGCGGGTACTACGAGCAGTACTTC	CASSQEGTSGYYEQYF
TRBD2	TRBV4-1	16	-	TRBJ2-1	TGCGCCAGCAGCCAAGAGACTAGCGGGACTTACAATGAGCAGTTCTTC	CASSQETSGTYNEQFF
-	TRBV30	14	-	TRBJ1-5	TGTGCCTGGAGTTGGGAAGGGGGCAATCAGCCCCAGCATTTT	CAWSWEGGNQPQHF
-	TRBV28	14	-	TRBJ2-7	TGTGCCAGCAGTGAGGGACTTTCCCCCTACGAGCAGTACTTC	CASSEGLSPYEQYF
-	TRBV7-2	14	-	TRBJ1-2	TGTGCCAGCAGCTTAGGTCCCACAGGGCGAGGCTACACCTTC	CASSLGPTGRGYTF
TRBD1	TRBV4-3	15	-	TRBJ1-2	TGCGCCAGCAGCCAAGTTCGGGGACAGGGGGTAGGCTACACCTTC	CASSQVRGQGVGYTF
-	TRBV29-1	14	-	TRBJ2-2	TGCAGCGTTGGGTCAGGGATGGGCACCGGGGAGCTGTTTTTT	CSVGSGMGTGELFF
-	TRBV18	14	once	TRBJ1-1	TGTGCCAGCTCACCGATACTGCGGGCCCCTGAAGCTTTCTTT	CASSPILRAPEAFF
-	TRBV4-3	15	once	TRBJ2-4	TGCGCCAGCAGCCAAGAACCGTTTAGCCGAGACATTCAGTACTTC	CASSQEPFSRDIQYF
-	TRBV2	14	-	TRBJ2-7	TGTGCCAGCATTGACAAGAGGGGTTCTTACGAGCAGTACTTC	CASIDKRGSYEQYF
TRBD2	TRBV5-4	14	-	TRBJ2-5	TGTGCCAGCAGCGAGGCCCGGGGAGGGGAGACCCAGTACTTC	CASSEARGGETQYF
-	TRBV4-1	14	-	TRBJ2-2	TGCGCCAGCAGCCCCGGAGGGGGGACCGGGGAGCTGTTTTTT	CASSPGGGTGELFF
-	TRBV5-4	14	-	TRBJ2-3	TGTGCCAGCAGCATGCAATATCAGGGAGATACGCAGTATTTT	CASSMQYQGDTQYF
-	TRBV6-5	11	-	TRBJ1-1	TGTGCCAGCAGTTACTCAGCCAAAGCTTTCTTT	CASSYSAKAFF
-	TRBV6-5	13	-	TRBJ1-5	TGTGCCAGCAGTTACGGGAGGAATCAGCCCCAGCATTTT	CASSYGRNQPQHF
-	TRBV28	12	-	TRBJ2-7	TGTGCCAGCCACCGACTGAGCTACGAGCAGTACTTC	CASHRLSYEQYF
TRBD2	TRBV5-4	15	-	TRBJ2-7	TGTGCCAGCAGCCCCAGACTAGCGGGGATCTACGAGCAGTACTTC	CASSPRLAGIYEQYF
-	TRBV9	17	-	TRBJ1-1	TGTGCCAGCAGCGGCTTCCGGGAGGCTCTGCTGGAAACTGAAGCTTTCTTT	CASSGFREALLETEAFF
-	TRBV28	14	few	TRBJ1-4	TGTGCCAGCAGTTTATCGGGTAGTGATGAAAAACTGTTTTTT	CASSLSGSDEKLFF
-	TRBV5-4	16	-	TRBJ2-3	TGTGCCAGCAGCACACACAGGGTTTCGGGCACAGATACGCAGTATTTT	CASSTHRVSGTDTQYF
TRBD1	TRBV2	13	-	TRBJ2-7	TGTGCCAGCACCGGGACAGGGGCCTACGAGCAGTACTTC	CASTGTGAYEQYF
-	TRBV9	12	-	TRBJ1-2	TGTGCCAGCAGCGTACAGAACTATGGCTACACCTTC	CASSVQNYGYTF
-	TRBV28	14	-	TRBJ2-2	TGTGCCAGCAGCCCTACCAGCCCGACCGGGGAGCTGTTTTTT	CASSPTSPTGELFF
TRBD2	TRBV6-1	15	-	TRBJ2-7	TGTGCCAGCAGTGAAAGGGGGGGGACTAGCGACGAGCAGTACTTC	CASSERGGTSDEQYF
-	TRBV6-1	15	-	TRBJ1-1	TGTGCCAGCAGTGCCCCGACGTGGCGGGACACTGAAGCTTTCTTT	CASSAPTWRDTEAFF
TRBD1	TRBV5-1	15	-	TRBJ2-7	TGCGCCAGCAGCTTGGTAGGACAGGGAGAGCGCGAGCAGTACTTC	CASSLVGQGEREQYF
TRBD1	TRBV4-3	16	-	TRBJ1-2	TGCGCCAGCAGCCAAGATGTTGCCCGGGACAGGGCTGGCTACACCTTC	CASSQDVARDRAGYTF
-	TRBV7-9	14	-	TRBJ2-7	TGTGCCAGCAGCTCGACACGGACCGGGGACGAGCAGTACTTC	CASSSTRTGDEQYF
-	TRBV5-1	14	-	TRBJ1-2	TGCGCCAGCAGCTTGGAGGGAGGAAACTATGGCTACACCTTC	CASSLEGGNYGYTF
-	TRBV7-7	14	few	TRBJ2-2	TGTGCTAGCAGCTTAGATCTGGGCACCGGGGAGCTGTTTTTT	CASSLDLGTGELFF
-	TRBV7-2	12	-	TRBJ2-3	TGTGCCAGCAGCTTTGGCACAGATACGCAGTATTTT	CASSFGTDTQYF
-	TRBV6-1	15	-	TRBJ1-1	TGTGCCAGCAGTGAAGCCAGCGGCAGGGCGGCTGAAGCTTTCTTT	CASSEASGRAAEAFF
TRBD1	TRBV5-6	15	medium-sized	TRBJ2-2	TGTGCCAGCAGCTTGAGGCCAGGGGGAACCGGGGAGCTGTTTTTT	CASSLRPGGTGELFF
-	TRBV7-9	13	few	TRBJ2-7	TGTGCCAGCAGCCCGGGATCTGCCTACGAGCAGTACTTC	CASSPGSAYEQYF
-	TRBV6-6	14	-	TRBJ1-4	TGTGCCAGCAGTTTAATTGCAACTAATGAAAAACTGTTTTTT	CASSLIATNEKLFF
TRBD1	TRBV2	15	-	TRBJ2-1	TGTGCCAGCAGTGATAGACAGGGGGTCGGTAATGAGCAGTTCTTC	CASSDRQGVGNEQFF